The 16 T cell receptor beta chains presented below share a single source sample, sequenced in a study of blood T cell repertoires in COVID-19. The method was immunoSEQ multiplex PCR; TCRdb's version includes in-frame clones alone and lacks a portion of them. The sample includes about 250,000 clones, roughly nine tenths of them seen just once. Source material: peripheral blood. The receptor source for this set is a woman aged 55-70 years who had recovered from COVID-19.

The chain recombines TRBV4-2 with TRBJ2-2, with 11 positions matching TRBD2. CDR3 length equals 17 residues. V trimming: 2 bases; J trimming: 4 bases; junction bases outside the gene matches: 6. Germline V CDR1 and CDR2: LGHNA, YNFKEQ. CDR3: CASSQRIAGGLTGELFF. The CDR3 nucleotides read TGTGCCAGCAGCCAAAGGATAGCGGGGGGGCTCACCGGGGAGCTGTTTTTT.

J is TRBJ2-3 and V is TRBV9, with 11 bases matching TRBD2. CDR1 is SGDLS, CDR2 YYNGEE, per germline. The CDR3 totals 18 residues. V gave up 0 bases and J gave up 0 bases; unmatched junction bases: 6. CDR3 sequence: CASSVVPSGGISTDTQYF. CDR3 nucleotides: TGTGCCAGCAGCGTAGTCCCTAGCGGGGGGATCAGCACAGATACGCAGTATTTT.

The table lists this clone with a few counts. The V gene is TRBV5-1, the J gene TRBJ1-6, with a weak D call TRBD1 (6 bases). Germline loops: CDR1 SGHRS, CDR2 YFSETQ. The CDR3 length is 15 residues. The V end lost 1 base, the J end lost 5 bases, and 10 bases lay between the germline ends. This CDR3 is CASSLTGYNNSPLHF. The CDR3 DNA is TGCGCCAGCAGCTTGACAGGGTACAATAATTCACCCCTCCACTTT.

The genes are TRBV7-3 and TRBJ1-5; D may be TRBD1 (6 bases). Trimming removed 0 bases at V and 7 bases at J, with 19 bases between. Germline V CDR1 and CDR2: SGHTA, FQGTGA. The CDR3 spans 17 residues. CDR3 protein: CASSLTGHFPPGQPQHF. CDR3 coding DNA: TGTGCCAGCAGCTTAACGGGACACTTTCCTCCGGGCCAGCCCCAGCATTTT.

The chain is built from TRBV9 and TRBJ1-4, with a tentative D call TRBD1 (5 bases). This CDR3 region has 15 residues. Germline assignment: CDR1 SGDLS and CDR2 YYNGEE. Trimming pared 3 bases from V and 4 bases from J, leaving 13 bases between. The CDR3 spells CASSAGGTDNEKLFF. CDR3 nucleotides: TGTGCCAGCAGCGCGGGGGGGACGGATAATGAAAAACTGTTTTTT. Using reference TRBV9 and TRBJ1-4 for the parts outside the CDR3, the full variable domain is DSGVTQTPKHLITATGQRVTLRCSPRSGDLSVYWYQQSLDQGLQFLIQYYNGEERAKGNILERFSAQQFPDLHSELNLSSLELGDSALYFCASSAGGTDNEKLFFGSGTQLSVL.

Written as DNA, the CDR3 is TGTGCCAGCAGTGAATCTGGGGGAGGAGGGGCCAACGTCCTGACTTTC. This codes for CASSESGGGGANVLTF. This chain uses TRBV6-1 with TRBJ2-6, with TRBD2 as a possible D gene (6 bases). Trimming shortened V by 2 bases and J by 4 bases, and 12 bases separated the two germline ends. The CDR3 sequence is 16 residues long. Germline V gene lookup returns CDR1 MNHNS and CDR2 SASEGT.

The chain uses TRBV27 and TRBJ1-5; no clear D. Trimming cost V 7 bases and J 7 bases, with 5 bases left between them. CDR1 and CDR2 from the germline V gene are MNHEY and SMNVEV (reference sequence). The CDR3 totals 10 residues. The CDR3 nucleotides are TGTGCCAGCAATATACAGCCCCAGCATTTT. Protein product: CASNIQPQHF.

This CDR3 reads CASSPGGGGIYEQYF. The CDR3, as DNA: TGTGCCAGCAGCCCCGGCGGGGGGGGAATCTACGAGCAGTACTTC. The V gene is TRBV7-2, the J gene TRBJ2-7; TRBD2 agrees at 9 bases. The junction had 8 bases not matched to a gene; V was cut back by 5 bases and J by 3 bases. This CDR3 is built from 15 residues. Germline V gene lookup returns CDR1 SGHTA and CDR2 FQGNSA.

The chain recombines TRBV19 with TRBJ1-6; D might be TRBD1 (6 bases). Germline values: CDR1 LNHDA, CDR2 SQIVND (reference sequence). The CDR3 consists of 16 residues. V was trimmed by 1 base and J by 7 bases, leaving 14 bases between them. The DNA of the CDR3 is TGTGCCAGTAGTATAGTTGGGGGCCGCCAGAATTCACCCCTCCACTTT. Amino acids: CASSIVGGRQNSPLHF.

This clone was picked up one time. The chain recombines TRBV7-9 with TRBJ2-7, with D possibly TRBD1 on 6 matching bases. Germline CDR1 and CDR2: SEHNR and FQNEAQ (reference sequence). This CDR3 comprises 13 residues. Trimming took 5 bases from V and 8 from J, leaving 16 bases between them. CDR3 residues: CASSPPGTRQQYF. CDR3 sequence (DNA): TGTGCCAGCAGCCCGCCCGGGACAAGGCAGCAGTACTTC.

The V call is TRBV15, the J call TRBJ1-6; D gene unclear. The CDR3 runs 17 residues. The germline gives CDR1 LNHNV, CDR2 YYDKDF (reference sequence). Trimming cost V 0 bases and J 0 bases, with 9 bases left between them. CDR3 sequence reads: CATSRDLGSSYNSPLHF. CDR3 bases: TGTGCCACCAGCAGAGATTTAGGGAGCTCCTATAATTCACCCCTCCACTTT. The entire variable domain, with the rest obtained from reference TRBV15 and TRBJ1-6, is as follows: DAMVIQNPRYQVTQFGKPVTLSCSQTLNHNVMYWYQQKSSQAPKLLFHYYDKDFNNEADTPDNFQSRRPNTSFCFLDIRSPGLGDTAMYLCATSRDLGSSYNSPLHFGNGTRLTVT.

This clone was picked up one time. V and J are TRBV7-2 and TRBJ2-7; TRBD2 aligns across 12 bases. This CDR3 contains 15 residues. V was clipped by 3 bases and J by 6 bases; unmatched bases: 6. CDR1 is SGHTA, CDR2 FQGNSA, per germline. The CDR3 protein is CASSFGLAGILEQYF. The CDR3 DNA reads TGTGCCAGCAGCTTCGGACTAGCGGGGATTCTCGAGCAGTACTTC.

J is TRBJ2-3 and V is TRBV2, with 7 bases fitting TRBD2. Per the germline V gene, CDR1 is SNHLY and CDR2 is FYNNEI. This CDR3 comprises 17 residues. The ends lost 5 bases at V and 0 bases at J; junction bases unmatched: 11. Here the CDR3 reads CASSLPRSGVSTDTQYF. The DNA of the CDR3 is TGTGCCAGCAGTTTGCCCAGGAGCGGGGTTAGCACAGATACGCAGTATTTT.

The gene calls are TRBV3-1 (or the pseudogene TRBV3-2) and TRBJ2-3; 8 nucleotides line up with TRBD2. CDR1 and CDR2 from the germline V gene are LGHDT and YNNKEL (reference sequence). The CDR3 is 14 amino acids. The trim removed 6 bases at V and 8 bases at J, leaving 10 bases unmatched. This CDR3 is CASRQLAADSTQYF. The CDR3 DNA follows: TGTGCCAGCAGACAACTAGCGGCGGACTCTACGCAGTATTTT.

The rearrangement uses TRBV28 and TRBJ2-3; D unclear. The CDR3 covers 13 residues. CDR1 MDHEN and CDR2 SYDVKM come from the germline V gene. Trimming removed 3 bases from V and 7 bases from J, with 11 bases in between. The CDR3 reads CASSFLERYTQYF. CDR3 in DNA: TGTGCCAGCAGTTTCCTTGAGCGTTATACGCAGTATTTT.

This clone has just one count. Distinct nucleotide sequences in the sample also encode this CDR3. V usage is TRBV11-2 and J usage is TRBJ1-5, with 8 bases fitting TRBD1. Germline CDR1 and CDR2: SGHAT and FQNNGV. The CDR3 is made up of 15 amino acids. The V segment lost 5 bases and the J segment 4 bases; nucleotides outside the gene matches: 7. CDR3 in DNA: TGTGCCAGCAGCCTTGACAGGGGTTATAATCAGCCCCAGCATTTT. Residues: CASSLDRGYNQPQHF. Variable domain in full (rest from reference TRBV11-2 and TRBJ1-5): EAGVAQSPRYKIIEKRQSVAFWCNPISGHATLYWYQQILGQGPKLLIQFQNNGVVDDSQLPKDRFSAERLKGVDSTLKIQPAKLEDSAVYLCASSLDRGYNQPQHFGDGTRLSIL.